This TCR beta chain is drawn from a study of cytomegalovirus exposure and HLA in healthy donors. General study results and limits: As was reported, the classifier diagnosed cytomegalovirus status with high specificity and sensitivity. Apart from CMV serostatus, no immune exposure information was available. It was in a later analysis that TCR association rates were seen to vary by HLA locus, highest for DRB1 and lowest for HLA-C. In a later analysis, TCR beta V- and J-gene trimming was associated with a missense DCLRE1C variant.

On this clone: No antigen is known for it.

Germline values: CDR1 MNHEY, CDR2 SVGAGI. The CDR3 is 15 residues long. Losses at the gene ends were 4 bases for V and 1 base for J; bases not matched to a gene: 7. The PCR used 60 Vbeta and 13 Jbeta primers. Some clones are missing from TCRdb's copy, which holds only in-frame ones; the method was immunoSEQ multiplex PCR. The sample holds under 200,000 clones, less than 90% seen once. The J gene is TRBJ2-7, the V gene TRBV6-5; 7 nucleotides agree with TRBD1. Source material: PBMCs. The origin of this receptor is a woman aged 50 to 65 in good health and CMV-seropositive. CDR3 in DNA: TGTGCCAGCAGTTTCGACAGGGCTTATTCCTACGAGCAGTACTTC. As protein: CASSFDRAYSYEQYF.